This TCR beta chain is from a study of T cells after yellow fever vaccination. Per the germline V gene, CDR1 is LNHDA and CDR2 is SQIVND (reference sequence). This CDR3 is 13 amino acids long. Trimming removed 10 bases from V and 0 bases from J, with 13 bases in between. Findings of the study overall: High-abundance clonotypes from the bulk population could contaminate FACS-sorted repertoires.

TCRdb independently ran MiXCR on the 5' RACE reads; one entry per CDR3 protein. Here the sample spans approximately 350,000 distinct CDR3 sequences, about 9.9% being singletons. This clonotype appeared a few times. What it binds is not known. This TCR derives from a man in his late teens or twenties who received the YFV17D yellow fever vaccine. This sequence joins TRBV19 and TRBJ2-7, with D perhaps TRBD2 (6 bases). Sequences were derived from PBMCs, sampled on the day of the first yellow fever vaccination. CDR3 coding DNA: TGTGCCACCAGGGCGGGGAGCTCCTACGAGCAGTACGTC. Translating gives CATRAGSSYEQYV.